This entry lists 26 T cell receptor beta chains sequenced from one sample in a study of tumor-infiltrating lymphocytes in localized non-small cell lung cancer. Assay: immunoSEQ multiplex PCR; the TCRdb copy retains only in-frame clones and omits some. The sample shows 5,800 or so clones, about 71% of them seen only once. Specimen: uninvolved lung tissue not adjacent to the tumor. The receptors here all came from a human donor with non-small cell lung cancer.

The chain has TRBV18 and TRBJ1-2, with D possibly matching TRBD1 (6 bases). The CDR3 totals 14 residues. V lost 4 bases and J 1 base, leaving 10 bases between the germline ends. The germline CDR1 and CDR2 sequences are KGHSH and LQKENI. The CDR3, as DNA: TGTGCCAGCTCACGCCGGGACAATAACTATGGCTACACCTTC. Translating gives CASSRRDNNYGYTF.

The rearrangement uses TRBV28 and TRBJ1-4, with D possibly being TRBD1 (5 bases). Germline CDR1 reads MDHEN; CDR2 reads SYDVKM. Trimming took off 5 bases at V and 5 bases at J, with 12 bases between the two ends. There are 14 residues in the CDR3. CDR3 protein: CASSLRQSNEKLFF. The DNA for the CDR3 is TGTGCCAGCAGTCTTCGACAGTCGAATGAAAAACTGTTTTTT.

This sequence joins TRBV7-2 and TRBJ2-3; no clear D. Germline CDR1 SGHTA, CDR2 FQGNSA. This CDR3 spans 12 amino acids. V gave up 5 bases and J gave up 4 bases, with 7 bases separating them. The CDR3 loop is CASSPYSDTQYF. CDR3 bases: TGTGCCAGCAGCCCCTACTCAGATACGCAGTATTTT.

This chain uses TRBV6-6 with TRBJ1-1; 7 nucleotides agree with TRBD1. The CDR3 runs to 15 residues. Trimming removed 8 bases from V and 0 bases from J; junction bases left unmatched: 9. Germline V gene data show CDR1 as MNHNY and CDR2 as SVGAGI (reference sequence). The CDR3 protein is CASSTPGTVNTEAFF. In DNA form, the CDR3 reads TGTGCCAGCTCGACCCCCGGGACAGTGAACACTGAAGCTTTCTTT.

The chain carries TRBV27 and TRBJ1-1; TRBD1 aligns across 10 bases. V shed 5 bases, J shed 7 bases, and the junction held 4 bases outside the gene matches. CDR3 length: 13 amino acids. Looked up from germline, CDR1 is MNHEY and CDR2 is SMNVEV (reference sequence). The CDR3 DNA sequence: TGTGCCAGCAGTCCGGGACAGGGGAATGAAGCTTTCTTT. Translating it yields CASSPGQGNEAFF.

This chain connects TRBV4-3 to TRBJ2-3; TRBD2 matches at 12 bases. Germline lookup yields CDR1 LGHNA and CDR2 YSLEER. This CDR3 contains 16 residues. With 0 bases clipped from V and 4 bases from J, the junction kept 2 bases outside the gene matches. The CDR3 DNA reads TGCGCCAGCAGCCAAGATCTAGCGGGGGGGCCAGATACGCAGTATTTT. Amino acids: CASSQDLAGGPDTQYF.

The chain employs TRBV4-1 and TRBJ1-5; D not certain. The CDR3 spans 15 residues. Trimming took off 1 base at V and 5 bases at J, with 12 bases between the two ends. Germline CDR1 and CDR2: MGHRA and YSYEKL. The CDR3 reads CASSQGQSDYQPQHF. For the CDR3, the DNA is TGCGCCAGCAGCCAAGGCCAGTCGGATTATCAGCCCCAGCATTTT.

The chain uses TRBV25-1 and TRBJ1-1, with 9 positions matching TRBD1. CDR1 MGHDK and CDR2 SYGVNS come from the germline V gene. The trim removed 3 bases at V and 4 bases at J, leaving 3 bases unmatched. The CDR3 has 14 residues. CDR3 DNA: TGTGCCAGCAGTGATGACAGGGGGAGCACTGAAGCTTTCTTT. It translates to CASSDDRGSTEAFF.

The chain is built from TRBV5-1 and TRBJ2-1, with 8 bases matching TRBD2. Looked up from germline, CDR1 is SGHRS and CDR2 is YFSETQ. The CDR3 has 15 residues. The ends lost 6 bases at V and 7 bases at J; junction bases unmatched: 12. The CDR3 spells CASIPLAGGVNEQFF. CDR3 DNA: TGCGCCAGCATCCCTCTCGCGGGAGGCGTAAATGAGCAGTTCTTC.

This chain joins TRBV27 and TRBJ2-2, with a tentative D call TRBD2 (6 bases). The ends were cut back, 4 bases at V and 4 bases at J, with 16 bases in the middle. The CDR3 loop spans 16 amino acids. Germline V gene data show CDR1 as MNHEY and CDR2 as SMNVEV (reference sequence). The CDR3 protein is CASSSLGGDGTGELFF. The CDR3 DNA sequence: TGTGCCAGCAGTTCGTTAGGCGGGGATGGCACCGGGGAGCTGTTTTTT.

This chain connects TRBV9 to TRBJ2-3, with a possible D match to TRBD2 (6 bases). Trimming pared 0 bases from V and 1 base from J, leaving 9 bases between. Germline V gene data show CDR1 as SGDLS and CDR2 as YYNGEE. This CDR3 has 15 residues. In nucleotides, the CDR3 is TGTGCCAGCAGCGTAGGCGGGACCCGCACAGATACGCAGTATTTT. Translated, it gives CASSVGGTRTDTQYF.

The chain has TRBV27 and TRBJ2-1, with D possibly TRBD2 on 5 matching bases. Trimming took 8 bases from V and 5 from J, leaving 16 bases between them. The CDR3 contains 14 residues. The V gene's germline CDR1 is MNHEY and CDR2 SMNVEV (reference sequence). DNA for the CDR3: TGTGCCAGCGGGCCGGGCCTCGGGGACAATGAGCAGTTCTTC. This translates into CASGPGLGDNEQFF.

The gene calls are TRBV28 and TRBJ1-1; 9 bases are shared with TRBD1. The trim removed 8 bases at V and 5 bases at J, leaving 6 bases unmatched. The CDR3 has 13 residues. Germline CDR1 is MDHEN and CDR2 is SYDVKM. CDR3 nucleotides: TGTGCCAGCCTGGGACAGGGAGGGACTGAAGCTTTCTTT. It codes for CASLGQGGTEAFF.

J is TRBJ2-3 and V is TRBV4-3; 12 bases agree with TRBD2. V was pared by 8 bases and J by 1 base, with 4 bases of the junction left unmatched. The CDR3 has 15 amino acids. The germline gives CDR1 LGHNA, CDR2 YSLEER. Here the CDR3 reads CASRLAGVGTDTQYF. The CDR3 nucleotides are TGCGCCAGCCGACTAGCGGGGGTGGGCACAGATACGCAGTATTTT.

This clone has just a few counts. The rearrangement uses TRBV5-1 and TRBJ2-1; D uncertain. The V and J ends lost 0 bases and 4 bases respectively, with 8 bases between them. The CDR3 length is 14 residues. Looked up from germline, CDR1 is SGHRS and CDR2 is YFSETQ. CDR3 amino acids: CASSLADLYNEQFF. CDR3 DNA: TGCGCCAGCAGCTTGGCCGACTTGTACAATGAGCAGTTCTTC. The whole variable domain, filled in from reference TRBV5-1 and TRBJ2-1, reads KAGVTQTPRYLIKTRGQQVTLSCSPISGHRSVSWYQQTPGQGLQFLFEYFSETQRNKGNFPGRFSGRQFSNSRSEMNVSTLELGDSALYLCASSLADLYNEQFFGPGTRLTVL.

This clone was counted between two and nine times. This chain joins TRBV6-5 and TRBJ1-5, with D possibly being TRBD1 (5 bases). This CDR3 has 15 amino acids. CDR1 is MNHEY and CDR2 is SVGAGI in the germline V gene. V lost 5 bases to trimming and J lost 0 bases, with 11 bases between them. Written as DNA, the CDR3 is TGTGCCAGCAGTCCCCAGGGCTATAGCAATCAGCCCCAGCATTTT. It yields the protein CASSPQGYSNQPQHF.

This clone came up a few times. The rearrangement uses TRBV7-8 and TRBJ2-3; 10 nucleotides align to TRBD1. The germline gives CDR1 SGHVS, CDR2 FQNEAQ. The J segment lost 3 bases and the V segment lost 4 bases, leaving 10 bases of the junction unmatched. The length of the CDR3 is 17 residues. CDR3 sequence reads: CASSWTSGTGVTDTQYF. CDR3 DNA sequence: TGTGCCAGCAGCTGGACCTCCGGGACAGGGGTAACAGATACGCAGTATTTT.

The chain couples TRBV27 to TRBJ2-2; 10 bases are a match to TRBD2. Germline CDR1 and CDR2: MNHEY and SMNVEV (reference sequence). CDR3 length: 17 amino acids. V dropped 3 bases and J dropped 0; count of bases not matched to a gene: 4. DNA of the CDR3: TGTGCCAGCAGTTTCGCTAGCGGGGGCGCGAACACCGGGGAGCTGTTTTTT. Translation gives CASSFASGGANTGELFF.

The chain carries TRBV7-9 and TRBJ1-1, with no clear D. The length of the CDR3 is 13 residues. The V gene's germline CDR1 is SEHNR and CDR2 FQNEAQ (reference sequence). V gave up 5 bases and J gave up 0 bases, with 7 bases separating them. The CDR3 sequence is CASSVSMNTEAFF. CDR3 nucleotide sequence: TGTGCCAGCAGCGTGTCGATGAACACTGAAGCTTTCTTT.

This clone was detected a few times. V gene TRBV27 combines with J gene TRBJ2-1; D may be TRBD2 (6 bases). V lost 6 bases to trimming and J lost 7 bases, with 22 bases between them. The CDR3 sequence is 16 residues long. Germline-derived CDR1 and CDR2 are MNHEY and SMNVEV (reference sequence). The CDR3 DNA is TGTGCCAGCAGCCCCACCCGGGACTCCAGTTGGAATGAGCAGTTCTTC. It yields the protein CASSPTRDSSWNEQFF.

This clone is classed as medium-sized. The chain couples TRBV7-8 to TRBJ1-5; the match to TRBD1 covers 8 bases. This CDR3 is 16 amino acids long. Germline CDR1 SGHVS, CDR2 FQNEAQ. V lost 0 bases, J lost 7 bases, and 8 bases stayed unmatched. The CDR3 region has the DNA TGTGCCAGCAGCTTAGCCGGGGGCAGGGGGCGACAGCCCCAGCATTTT. Its protein product is CASSLAGGRGRQPQHF.

The chain has TRBV7-6 and TRBJ1-4, with D perhaps TRBD1 (6 bases). Germline V gene data show CDR1 as SGHVS and CDR2 as FNYEAQ. This CDR3 is 15 amino acids long. The V and J ends lost 6 bases and 7 bases respectively, with 18 bases between them. CDR3 coding DNA: TGTGCCAGCAGAGGCATCGGGGGGCGGGGTGAAAAACTGTTTTTT. Protein sequence: CASRGIGGRGEKLFF.

This clone occurred a few times. The rearrangement uses TRBV7-8 and TRBJ1-2; 7 nucleotides agree with TRBD1. There are 15 residues in the CDR3. The germline V gene has CDR1 SGHVS and CDR2 FQNEAQ. Trimming at V came to 0 bases and at J to 5 bases, leaving 6 bases not matched to a gene. CDR3 in DNA: TGTGCCAGCAGCTTAGCTGCACAGGGGAGATATGGCTACACCTTC. Protein: CASSLAAQGRYGYTF.

This clone occurred once. The chain combines TRBV7-8 with TRBJ2-5; TRBD1 matches 7 bases. The CDR3 is 14 residues long. V dropped 1 base and J dropped 5; count of bases not matched to a gene: 4. Germline CDR1 is SGHVS and CDR2 is FQNEAQ. The CDR3 sequence is CASSLGDRAETQYF. The DNA of the CDR3 is TGTGCCAGCAGCTTAGGTGACAGGGCGGAGACCCAGTACTTC.

The chain uses TRBV6-5 and TRBJ1-5, with D maybe TRBD1 (6 bases). Germline-derived CDR1 and CDR2 are MNHEY and SVGAGI. The length of the CDR3 is 15 residues. V shed 8 bases and J shed 0 bases, with 14 bases lying between them. The CDR3 loop is CASLRPQGSNQPQHF. CDR3 DNA: TGTGCCAGCCTGCGGCCACAGGGTAGCAATCAGCCCCAGCATTTT.

The DNA for the CDR3 is TGTGCCAGTCGGACAGGGGGCTTGAGTCAGCCCCAGCATTTT. Encoded protein: CASRTGGLSQPQHF. The chain employs TRBV27 and TRBJ1-5; 11 nucleotides match TRBD1. The CDR3 has 14 amino acids. Per the germline V gene, CDR1 is MNHEY and CDR2 is SMNVEV (reference sequence). V was clipped by 9 bases and J by 6 bases; unmatched bases: 7.